This T cell receptor (beta chain) originates from a study of Tregs in tolerant kidney transplant recipients (dated by TCRdb to the late 2010s). Looking at the study overall: Related donors were used in the transplants with nonmyeloablative bone marrow transplantation, and mixed chimerism was transient in the human trials. The study applied TCRbeta sequencing to find donor-specific regulatory T cells before combined kidney and bone marrow transplantation and then followed those same cells after transplant. What the authors observed across the whole study: In tolerant patients, donor-specific Tregs expanded more than Tregs overall, which suggests antigen-driven rather than nonspecific expansion. The most biologically relevant and donor-specific TCRbeta repertoire appeared to be identified by expanding Tregs with activated donor B cells. PCR primers changed over time for some patients, so nucleotide-level comparison across those patients' samples was not possible. Because only a small number of patients were included, the study had limitations, and the results will need to be validated in larger populations as well as under other immunosuppression protocols. Biological reproducibility was not directly assessed, although technical replication error appeared to be minimal.

A note on this clone: The target of this receptor is not known. No base quality information exists; no much larger clone differs at one position.

The label giving this sample's time point can be read as: blood sample drawn before combined kidney and bone marrow transplant. Thawed PBMCs were FACS-sorted into unstimulated Tregs (CD4+CD25+CD127-), CD4+ non-Tregs (CD4+CD25-), CD4 cells and CD8 cells. A few combined kidney and bone marrow transplant recipients from the ITN036ST trial were included as patients, and samples were available only from these trial subjects. Healthy control blood was separated into PBMCs by Ficoll density gradient and cryopreserved, and patient PBMCs were collected both before and after transplant. In the germline V gene, CDR1 corresponds to SGHDT and CDR2 to YYEEEE. A distance of 8 bases separates the germline ends of V and J, which lose 1 base and 3 bases respectively. The cysteine opens and the phenylalanine closes a CDR3 of 14 amino acids. Solely the CDR3 DNA is kept, with 42 bases framed from the first base. For TCRbeta CDR3 sequencing, genomic DNA from the sorted cells was extracted using the QIAGEN DNeasy Blood and Tissue Kit. Through immunoSEQ, high-throughput TCRbeta CDR3 sequencing was done commercially, including PCR amplification with internal controls and bias correction. The original methods were these. A unique productive TCRbeta sequence was defined by the CDR3 nucleotide sequence when primers matched, and otherwise by the CDR3 amino acid sequence together with the Vbeta and Jbeta genes. To correct for sorting error, sequences found in more than one sorted population at a frequency ratio of 2:1 or less were discarded, and the remaining shared sequences were assigned to the population with the higher frequency. A sequence was defined as donor-reactive if the sequence was expanded at least 5-fold in CFSE-low cells compared with unstimulated cells and had a frequency of at least 0.01% in CFSE-low cells. Jensen-Shannon divergence, calculated on the top 100 TCRbeta sequences ranked by frequency, was used to quantify repertoire divergence. For any sample with multiple sequencing runs, sorting error was corrected in each run separately before the runs were pooled. TCRdb stores this immuneACCESS table with in-frame sequences only. Part of the clones is absent; in the studies checked, under half of the shortfall reflects unresolved V genes, and no reason is known for the rest. The DNA gave D and trimming, while V, J and clone size come from that table. Counted in this sample were about 66,000 clones; 80% to 95% of them appeared once. Around 9.9% of the sample is in the top ten clones.

This sequence uses TRBV5-6 and TRBJ2-1, with a weak D call of TRBD1 (5 bases match). Sequencing was performed on CD8+ T cells from blood, taken before the transplant. The clonotype comes from a human donor who received a combined kidney and bone marrow transplant. The base sequence is TGTGCCAGCAGCTTGTTCAGGGACTACAATGAGCAGTTCTTC. It translates to CASSLFRDYNEQFF.